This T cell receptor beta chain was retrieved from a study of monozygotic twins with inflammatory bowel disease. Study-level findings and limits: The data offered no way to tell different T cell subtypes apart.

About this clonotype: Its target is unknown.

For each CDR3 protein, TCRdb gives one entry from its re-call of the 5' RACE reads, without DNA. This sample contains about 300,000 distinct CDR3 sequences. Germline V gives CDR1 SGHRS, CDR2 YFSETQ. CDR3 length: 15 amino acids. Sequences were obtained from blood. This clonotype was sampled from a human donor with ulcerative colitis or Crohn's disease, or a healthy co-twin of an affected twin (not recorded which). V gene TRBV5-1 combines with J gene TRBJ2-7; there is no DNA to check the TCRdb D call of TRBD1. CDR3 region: CASSLIPGQGTEQYF. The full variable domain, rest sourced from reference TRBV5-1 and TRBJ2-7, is KAGVTQTPRYLIKTRGQQVTLSCSPISGHRSVSWYQQTPGQGLQFLFEYFSETQRNKGNFPGRFSGRQFSNSRSEMNVSTLELGDSALYLCASSLIPGQGTEQYFGPGTRLTVT.